Listed below are T cell receptor beta chains from one sample, sequenced in a study of beta chain features in type 1 diabetes. TCRdb's copy holds only in-frame clones and misses some; the assay was immunoSEQ multiplex PCR. The sample contains more than 150,000 clones, around 10% of which appear only once. The specimen sequenced was central memory CD4+ T cells from blood. All receptors derive from a man aged 18-30 years in good health. The CDR3 runs from the conserved cysteine through the conserved F or W. The order of the fields is J gene, D gene, V gene, clone size, CDR3 protein, CDR3 DNA. D genes are given only for firm matches. Clone size appears in some rows only: once, few, many, or a class for an expanded clone.

TRBJ1-3	NA	TRBV5-1	NA	CASSLAVPSGNTIYF	TGCGCCAGCAGCTTGGCTGTACCCTCTGGAAACACCATATATTTT
TRBJ2-1	NA	TRBV29-1	NA	CSYIKGLAAYNEQFF	TGCAGCTACATCAAAGGTCTAGCCGCCTACAATGAGCAGTTCTTC
TRBJ1-3	NA	TRBV23-1	NA	CASSQSREPSGNTIYF	TGCGCCAGCAGTCAATCTAGGGAGCCCTCTGGAAACACCATATATTTT
TRBJ2-1	TRBD2	TRBV7-8	once	CASSWSYAGGPNEQFF	TGTGCCAGCAGCTGGAGTTATGCGGGGGGCCCCAATGAGCAGTTCTTC
TRBJ1-1	TRBD1	TRBV23-1	few	CASSQSGSRQGAAEAFF	TGCGCCAGCAGTCAATCAGGTAGTCGGCAGGGGGCGGCTGAAGCTTTCTTT
TRBJ2-5	NA	TRBV19	few	CASSIESSQETQYF	TGTGCCAGTAGTATAGAGAGCAGCCAAGAGACCCAGTACTTC
TRBJ1-6	NA	TRBV30	few	CAWSTGRSPLHF	TGTGCCTGGAGTACGGGTCGTTCACCCCTCCACTTT
TRBJ2-5	NA	TRBV7-9	few	CASSFGAGSYEQYF	NA
TRBJ2-7	TRBD1	TRBV15	few	CATGSLDRGRNEQYF	TGTGCCACCGGTTCCTTAGACAGGGGGAGGAACGAGCAGTACTTC
TRBJ2-1	TRBD1	TRBV9	NA	CASSPRPDRGNEQFF	TGTGCCAGCAGCCCTCGTCCTGACAGGGGCAATGAGCAGTTCTTC
TRBJ1-5	TRBD1	TRBV11-2	few	CASSMGTGMSNQPQHF	TGTGCCAGCAGCATGGGGACAGGGATGAGCAATCAGCCCCAGCATTTT
TRBJ2-7	NA	TRBV2	few	CASRWTESYEQYF	TGTGCCAGCAGGTGGACTGAATCCTACGAGCAGTACTTC
TRBJ1-6	TRBD1	TRBV28	NA	CASSRSGGYSPLHF	TGTGCCAGCAGTCGGTCAGGGGGGTATTCACCCCTCCACTTT
TRBJ2-7	NA	TRBV10-3	few	CAISEGQWEYEQYF	TGTGCCATCAGTGAAGGACAGTGGGAGTACGAGCAGTACTTC
TRBJ1-5	NA	TRBV9	NA	CASGSYQPQHF	TGTGCCTCAGGGTCCTATCAGCCCCAGCATTTT
TRBJ1-6	TRBD1	TRBV2	many	CASRGQIGNSPLHF	TGTGCCAGCAGGGGACAGATAGGGAATTCACCCCTCCACTTT
TRBJ1-4	TRBD1	TRBV7-2	few	CASSFTGTVNEKLFF	TGTGCCAGCAGCTTCACCGGGACAGTCAATGAAAAACTGTTTTTT
TRBJ2-7	NA	TRBV2	few	CASSPEVNSEQYF	TGTGCCAGCAGTCCGGAGGTGAACTCCGAGCAGTACTTC
TRBJ1-5	NA	TRBV2	NA	CASGYRVGNQPQHF	TGTGCCAGCGGCTACAGGGTGGGCAATCAGCCCCAGCATTTT
TRBJ1-2	NA	TRBV6-5	few	CAISGTGKNYGYTF	TGTGCCATCAGTGGCACAGGGAAAAACTATGGCTACACCTTC
TRBJ2-3	TRBD1	TRBV4-3	NA	CASSQDPRGRDTQYF	TGCGCCAGCAGCCAAGATCCCAGGGGGCGAGATACGCAGTATTTT
TRBJ2-3	NA	TRBV5-1	NA	CASSYGADTQYF	TGCGCCAGCAGCTATGGTGCGGATACGCAGTATTTT
TRBJ1-2	NA	TRBV9	NA	CASSPGTTSNYGYTF	TGTGCCAGCAGCCCGGGGACGACGAGTAACTATGGCTACACCTTC
TRBJ2-5	NA	TRBV28	NA	CASSSTGRRETQYF	TGTGCCAGCAGTTCCACAGGGCGTAGGGAGACCCAGTACTTC
TRBJ2-7	NA	TRBV5-1	few	CASSLRPLYEQYF	TGCGCCAGCAGCTTGCGACCTTTGTACGAGCAGTACTTC
TRBJ2-3	NA	TRBV28	NA	CASRYRVATDTQYF	TGTGCCAGCAGATACCGCGTAGCTACAGATACGCAGTATTTT
TRBJ1-3	NA	TRBV9	NA	CASSVEHSGNTIYF	TGTGCCAGCAGCGTAGAACACTCTGGAAACACCATATATTTT
TRBJ2-3	NA	TRBV5-1	NA	CASSPSTDTQYF	TGCGCCAGCAGCCCCTCCACAGATACGCAGTATTTT
TRBJ1-1	NA	TRBV7-9	NA	CASSPADSSYTEAFF	TGTGCCAGCAGCCCAGCTGACAGTTCCTACACTGAAGCTTTCTTT
TRBJ2-2	NA	TRBV7-2	NA	CASSLGAGGRVGTGELFF	TGTGCCAGCAGCTTAGGCGCTGGCGGTCGGGTGGGCACCGGGGAGCTGTTTTTT
TRBJ2-7	TRBD1	TRBV7-2	few	CASSPGQGRHEQYF	TGTGCCAGCAGCCCCGGACAGGGCCGGCACGAGCAGTACTTC
TRBJ1-1	TRBD1	TRBV2	few	CASRGQLNTEAFF	TGTGCCAGCAGGGGACAGCTGAACACTGAAGCTTTCTTT
TRBJ2-4	NA	TRBV9	few	CASSVVTGGGIQYF	TGTGCCAGCAGCGTAGTGACGGGTGGCGGCATTCAGTACTTC
TRBJ2-7	TRBD1	TRBV5-1	NA	CASSPSTGITYEQYF	TGCGCCAGCAGCCCCTCGACAGGGATTACCTACGAGCAGTACTTC
TRBJ2-1	NA	TRBV7-2	few	CASSSSSYNEQFF	TGTGCCAGCAGCTCAAGCTCCTACAATGAGCAGTTCTTC
TRBJ1-1	NA	TRBV18	many	CASSPGGRRTEAFF	TGTGCCAGCTCACCAGGGGGGCGTCGGACTGAAGCTTTCTTT
TRBJ2-6	NA	TRBV4-1	NA	CASSQEGSGANVLTF	TGCGCCAGCAGCCAAGAAGGCTCTGGGGCCAACGTCCTGACTTTC
TRBJ2-1	NA	TRBV4-3	NA	CASSQELSYSNEQFF	TGCGCCAGCAGCCAAGAGTTGTCCTACAGCAATGAGCAGTTCTTC
TRBJ2-7	TRBD1	TRBV29-1	few	CSARRDRSSYEQYF	TGCAGCGCCCGCCGGGACAGAAGCTCCTACGAGCAGTACTTC
TRBJ2-3	TRBD2	TRBV27	NA	CASSLEALSGGRTDTQYF	TGTGCCAGCAGTTTGGAAGCACTTAGCGGGGGGCGCACAGATACGCAGTATTTT
TRBJ2-7	NA	TRBV28	NA	CASSTSGQGAYEQYF	TGTGCCAGCAGTACCTCAGGGCAAGGGGCCTACGAGCAGTACTTC
TRBJ1-2	NA	TRBV5-4	NA	CASSLMVWGYTF	TGTGCCAGCAGCTTGATGGTTTGGGGCTACACCTTC
TRBJ1-6	TRBD1	TRBV7-2	few	CASRDRRINSPLHF	TGTGCCAGCAGGGACAGGCGAATTAATTCACCCCTCCACTTT
TRBJ1-3	NA	TRBV15	few	CATSRDPTHSSGNTIYF	TGTGCCACCAGCAGAGATCCAACTCATAGCTCTGGAAACACCATATATTTT
TRBJ2-5	TRBD1	TRBV5-4	NA	CASSFRDRVETQYF	TGTGCCAGCAGCTTCCGGGACAGGGTTGAGACCCAGTACTTC
TRBJ2-7	NA	TRBV5-1	few	CASSVPSYEQYF	TGCGCCAGCAGCGTCCCATCCTACGAGCAGTACTTC
TRBJ1-1	NA	TRBV27	few	CASTTAPWRNTEAFF	TGTGCCAGCACTACGGCTCCCTGGCGCAACACTGAAGCTTTCTTT
TRBJ1-2	NA	TRBV5-4	NA	CASSLAGGNGYTF	TGTGCCAGCAGCTTGGCCGGAGGAAATGGCTACACCTTC
TRBJ1-2	NA	TRBV2	few	CASSEAMVASGYTF	TGTGCCAGCAGTGAAGCGATGGTTGCCTCTGGCTACACCTTC
TRBJ2-5	NA	TRBV7-9	few	CASSLFAASIQETQYF	TGTGCCAGCAGCTTATTTGCAGCGTCAATACAAGAGACCCAGTACTTC